This T cell receptor beta chain was sequenced for a study of T cells in Graves' hyperthyroidism and ophthalmopathy. In germline, CDR1 is LGHNT, CDR2 FRNRAP. Between the trimmed V and J ends, which lost 6 bases and 3 bases, there was a span of 14 bases. CDR3 length equals 14 residues. When ophthalmopathy did not progress within 18 months, Graves' hyperthyroidism was considered stable. Newly diagnosed hyperthyroidism patients aged 18 to 65 years had disease lasting under 2 months. This sample holds PBMCs from 9.5 to 10 ml fresh peripheral blood. At least ten counts were recorded for this clonotype. RNA transcripts yielded amplified TCR beta CDR3 regions. The study used the HTBI primer set for a first-round RT-PCR of the TCR CDR3. Using its own MiXCR run on the multiplex PCR reads, TCRdb lists one record per CDR3 protein. The table records about 360,000 distinct CDR3 sequences, over 10% of them present only once.

The sequence was obtained from a woman under 30 with Graves' hyperthyroidism. The chain is built from TRBV12-5 and TRBJ1-2, with D hard to call. The sample taken for sequencing was blood. The CDR3 region is CASGSDGRDYGYTF. The DNA of the CDR3 is TGTGCTAGTGGCTCCGACGGCCGCGACTATGGCTACACCTTC.